Listed below are T cell receptor beta chains from one sample, sequenced in a study of OX40 agonist ivuxolimab in advanced cancers. TCRdb keeps only in-frame clones here, not all; method: immunoSEQ multiplex PCR. The sample carries around 60,000 clones, about 90% recorded once. The material was CD4+ or CD8+ T cells sorted from blood, obtained in a trial of the OX40 agonist ivuxolimab. The receptors were sampled from an adult with an advanced solid tumor such as melanoma, head and neck, liver or kidney cancer. Both conserved end residues are part of each CDR3. The order of the fields is clone size, V gene, J gene, D gene, CDR3 protein, CDR3 DNA. The D gene is left open where the match is weak. Only part of the rows carry a size: once, few, many, or a class if the clone is expanded.

>NA|TRBV29-1|TRBJ1-1|NA
CSVVWGHRNTEAFF
TGCAGCGTTGTGTGGGGGCATCGGAACACTGAAGCTTTCTTT
>NA|TRBV7-3|TRBJ1-1|TRBD1
CASSLFQTGFQNTEAFF
TGTGCCAGCAGCTTATTCCAGACAGGGTTTCAGAACACTGAAGCTTTCTTT
>NA|TRBV7-3|TRBJ2-1|NA
CASSLSRTYNEQFF
TGTGCCAGCAGCTTAAGCCGGACCTACAATGAGCAGTTCTTC
>NA|TRBV28|TRBJ2-3|TRBD2
CASSYQREADTQYF
TGTGCCAGCAGTTATCAGCGGGAGGCAGATACGCAGTATTTT
>NA|TRBV28|TRBJ2-1|TRBD1
CASRRTGGVGDEQFF
TGTGCCAGCAGAAGGACAGGGGGTGTAGGAGATGAGCAGTTCTTC
>NA|TRBV19|TRBJ1-1|TRBD1
CASSIRGGQGNTEAFF
TGTGCCAGTAGTATACGGGGGGGACAGGGGAACACTGAAGCTTTCTTT
>few|TRBV6-1|TRBJ1-5|NA
CASSGGPSNQPQHF
TGTGCCAGCAGTGGGGGGCCTAGCAATCAGCCCCAGCATTTT
>few|TRBV5-1|TRBJ2-7|NA
CASSLTVGISYEQYF
TGCGCCAGCAGCTTGACGGTGGGGATATCCTACGAGCAGTACTTC
>NA|TRBV6-6|TRBJ1-5|NA
CASSPGTGNQPQHF
TGTGCCAGCAGTCCTGGGACTGGCAATCAGCCCCAGCATTTT
>NA|TRBV19|TRBJ1-2|TRBD1
CASSAGQNYGYTF
TGTGCCAGTAGTGCGGGACAGAACTATGGCTACACCTTC
>NA|TRBV7-2|TRBJ2-7|NA
CASSFGGSVLEQYF
TGTGCCAGCAGCTTTGGGGGTTCAGTCCTCGAGCAGTACTTC
>few|TRBV6-1|TRBJ2-7|TRBD1
CASSPQRQGPYEQYF
TGTGCCAGCAGTCCGCAACGACAGGGTCCCTACGAGCAGTACTTC
>NA|TRBV7-2|TRBJ1-2|NA
CASSLGRDYGYTF
TGTGCCAGCAGCTTAGGGAGAGACTATGGCTACACCTTC
>NA|TRBV6-1|TRBJ2-2|NA
CASSEGGELFF
TGTGCCAGCAGTGAAGGCGGGGAGCTGTTTTTT
>NA|TRBV20-1|TRBJ2-1|NA
CSPEENEQFF
TGCAGTCCAGAGGAAAATGAGCAGTTCTTC
>NA|TRBV9|TRBJ2-7|TRBD2
CASSVGGSSYEQYF
TGTGCCAGCAGCGTAGGCGGGAGCTCCTACGAGCAGTACTTC
>NA|TRBV7-9|TRBJ2-3|NA
CASSSTDTQYF
TGTGCCAGCAGCTCCACAGATACGCAGTATTTT
>NA|TRBV5-4|TRBJ2-3|TRBD2
CASSLEASGNTDTQYF
TGTGCCAGCAGCTTGGAGGCTAGCGGAAACACAGATACGCAGTATTTT
>NA|TRBV7-2|TRBJ1-1|NA
CASSLDGNGEAFF
TGTGCCAGCAGCTTGGACGGTAACGGTGAAGCTTTCTTT
>NA|TRBV7-3|TRBJ2-3|TRBD2
CASSMRGESTDTQYF
TGTGCCAGCAGCATGCGGGGGGAGAGCACAGATACGCAGTATTTT
>NA|TRBV12-5|TRBJ2-2|NA
CASGLVLGLATGELFF
TGTGCTAGTGGTTTGGTCCTCGGTCTAGCGACCGGGGAGCTGTTTTTT
>NA|TRBV5-5|TRBJ2-6|NA
CASSPGQSNVLTF
TGTGCCAGCAGCCCCGGACAGTCCAACGTCCTGACTTTC
>NA|TRBV5-5|TRBJ2-5|TRBD1
CASSPHRGRETQYF
TGTGCCAGCAGCCCCCACAGGGGTCGAGAGACCCAGTACTTC
>once|TRBV2|TRBJ1-1|NA
CASSGPAGDTEAFF
TGTGCCAGCAGTGGCCCGGCCGGGGACACTGAAGCTTTCTTT
>NA|TRBV5-1|TRBJ2-5|NA
CASSLGVQGETQYF
TGCGCCAGCAGCTTGGGGGTGCAGGGGGAGACCCAGTACTTC
>NA|TRBV6-5|TRBJ1-2|TRBD1
CASSYSRGRPDGYTF
TGTGCCAGCAGTTACAGCAGGGGGCGACCGGATGGCTACACCTTC
>NA|TRBV27|TRBJ1-5|NA
CASSPDGLSNQPQHF
TGTGCCAGCAGTCCAGATGGACTGAGCAATCAGCCCCAGCATTTT
>NA|TRBV2|TRBJ2-2|NA
CASIGRGENTGELFF
TGTGCCAGCATCGGTAGAGGGGAGAACACCGGGGAGCTGTTTTTT
>NA|TRBV6-1|TRBJ2-3|NA
CASSEAGASESTDTQYF
TGTGCCAGCAGTGAAGCTGGAGCTAGCGAGAGCACAGATACGCAGTATTTT
>once|TRBV9|TRBJ2-3|NA
CASSPQTRTTDTQYF
TGTGCCAGCTCCCCCCAGACTAGAACCACAGATACGCAGTATTTT
>NA|TRBV6-7|TRBJ2-5|TRBD1
CASSLDRGPETQYF
TGTGCCAGCAGCTTAGACAGGGGGCCCGAGACCCAGTACTTC
>NA|TRBV14|TRBJ1-2|NA
CASSPDSPYGYTF
TGTGCCAGCAGCCCGGACAGTCCCTATGGCTACACCTTC
>NA|TRBV11-3|TRBJ2-2|TRBD2
CASSLEAGIPGTGELFF
TGTGCCAGCAGCTTAGAAGCGGGGATACCGGGCACCGGGGAGCTGTTTTTT
>NA|TRBV18|TRBJ2-3|NA
CASSPPSRPADTQYF
TGTGCCAGCTCACCACCATCTCGCCCTGCGGATACGCAGTATTTT
>NA|TRBV2|TRBJ2-6|TRBD1
CARGTGGSGANVLTF
TGTGCCAGAGGGACAGGGGGCTCTGGGGCCAACGTCCTGACTTTC
>NA|TRBV10-1|TRBJ2-7|NA
CASSVGPPGYEQYF
TGCGCCAGCAGTGTGGGGCCCCCGGGGTACGAGCAGTACTTC
>few|TRBV19|TRBJ1-5|NA
CASSPLGAGNQPQHF
TGTGCCAGTAGCCCCTTAGGGGCCGGCAATCAGCCCCAGCATTTT
>NA|TRBV10-2|TRBJ2-5|NA
CASSVRSRGQTQYF
TGCGCCAGCAGTGTTAGGTCCCGAGGACAGACCCAGTACTTC
>NA|TRBV7-2|TRBJ1-5|NA
CASSLAGDQPQHF
TGTGCCAGCAGCTTAGCCGGGGATCAGCCCCAGCATTTT
>NA|TRBV2|TRBJ2-3|NA
CASSGGTDTQYF
TGTGCCAGCAGTGGGGGGACAGATACGCAGTATTTT
>NA|TRBV18|TRBJ2-5|TRBD1
CASSSRDRGQETQYF
TGTGCCAGCTCAAGTCGGGACAGGGGACAAGAGACCCAGTACTTC
>once|TRBV6-6|TRBJ2-7|NA
CASSPGPSVGYEQYF
TGTGCCAGCAGTCCCGGACCTAGTGTAGGCTACGAGCAGTACTTC
>few|TRBV2|TRBJ2-7|NA
CASITGSSSYEQYF
TGTGCCAGCATTACTGGGTCGAGCTCCTACGAGCAGTACTTC
>NA|TRBV4-2|TRBJ1-6|NA
CASSQDPGQNSPLHF
TGTGCCAGCAGCCAAGACCCAGGGCAGAATTCACCCCTCCACTTT
>NA|TRBV9|TRBJ1-3|NA
CASSGRTAGNTIYF
TGTGCCAGCAGCGGTAGGACAGCTGGAAACACCATATATTTT
>few|TRBV9|TRBJ1-2|NA
CASSVDRVENGYTF
TGTGCCAGCAGCGTAGACAGGGTTGAAAATGGCTACACCTTC
>NA|TRBV30|TRBJ2-5|TRBD2
CAWSPTGGLETQYF
TGTGCCTGGAGTCCAACGGGAGGGCTAGAGACCCAGTACTTC
>NA|TRBV7-9|TRBJ2-3|NA
CASSLDGAMDTQYF
TGTGCCAGCAGCTTAGACGGGGCGATGGATACGCAGTATTTT
>NA|TRBV5-6|TRBJ1-1|NA
CASSHADRNTEAFF
TGTGCCAGCAGCCACGCGGACAGGAACACTGAAGCTTTCTTT